Below are 19 T cell receptor beta chains sequenced from a single sample in a study of T cell responses to AZD1222 COVID-19 vaccine. Profiled with immunoSEQ multiplex PCR; TCRdb holds only in-frame clones, not every one. The repertoire holds about 75,000 clones, with 80% to 90% as singletons. The material sequenced was peripheral blood, taken 28 days after the second AZD1222 dose. All receptors derive from an adult who received the AZD1222 COVID-19 vaccine.

The CDR3 spells CASSLNRIYGYTF. The CDR3 DNA sequence: TGTGCCAGCAGTTTGAACAGGATCTATGGCTACACCTTC. V gene TRBV12-3 or TRBV12-4 combines with J gene TRBJ1-2, with D maybe TRBD1 (5 bases). The CDR3 extends over 13 amino acids. Trimming shortened V by 3 bases and J by 4 bases, and 9 bases separated the two germline ends.

The V gene is TRBV25-1, the J gene TRBJ1-4; 7 bases fit TRBD1. The CDR3 sequence is 16 residues long. The ends lost 1 base at V and 7 bases at J; junction bases unmatched: 9. CDR1 and CDR2 from the germline V gene are MGHDK and SYGVNS. CDR3 amino acids: CASSELKGGGFEKLFF. The CDR3 bases are TGTGCCAGCAGTGAATTGAAAGGGGGCGGTTTTGAAAAACTGTTTTTT. Filled out from reference TRBV25-1 and TRBJ1-4, the complete variable domain reads EADIYQTPRYLVIGTGKKITLECSQTMGHDKMYWYQQDPGMELHLIHYSYGVNSTEKGDLSSESTVSRIRTEHFPLTLESARPSHTSQYLCASSELKGGGFEKLFFGSGTQLSVL.

This clone was seen only a few times. The chain links TRBV6-4 to TRBJ1-1; D remains unclear. The V end lost 3 bases, the J end lost 1 base, and 6 bases lay between the germline ends. CDR1 and CDR2 (germline): MRHNA, SNTAGT. This CDR3 region has 13 residues. The CDR3 sequence: CASSDNRNTEAFF. DNA for the CDR3: TGTGCCAGCAGTGATAACAGGAACACTGAAGCTTTCTTT.

This clone was seen more than once but under ten times. This chain uses TRBV4-3 with TRBJ1-2; TRBD1 aligns across 8 bases. Germline trimming cut 0 bases from V and 4 bases from J; bases unmatched to any gene: 4. The CDR3 runs to 15 residues. Per the germline V gene, CDR1 is LGHNA and CDR2 is YSLEER. CDR3 sequence reads: CASSQDRGLIYGYTF. The CDR3 DNA is TGCGCCAGCAGCCAAGACAGGGGGCTTATCTATGGCTACACCTTC.

The V call is TRBV19, the J call TRBJ1-1; a possible D gene is TRBD1 (5 bases). Germline V gene lookup returns CDR1 LNHDA and CDR2 SQIVND (reference sequence). The CDR3 totals 15 residues. The ends were cut back, 1 base at V and 5 bases at J, with 14 bases in the middle. The CDR3 region is CASSIVNAGPTEAFF. CDR3 coding DNA: TGTGCCAGTAGTATAGTTAACGCAGGGCCGACTGAAGCTTTCTTT.

This clone was seen only once. V usage is TRBV27 and J usage is TRBJ1-1; D uncertain. CDR1 MNHEY and CDR2 SMNVEV come from the germline V gene (reference sequence). V lost 8 bases to trimming and J lost 0 bases, with 10 bases between them. The CDR3 is 13 amino acids. In DNA form, the CDR3 reads TGTGCCAGCGGGTCGGTCATGAACACTGAAGCTTTCTTT. Translated, it gives CASGSVMNTEAFF.

The V and J genes are TRBV7-3 and TRBJ1-4; weak D call: TRBD1 (5 bases). Germline V gene lookup returns CDR1 SGHTA and CDR2 FQGTGA. The length of the CDR3 is 16 residues. With 5 bases removed from V and 2 bases from J, the gap between germline ends came to 15 bases. CDR3 amino acids: CASSRPPAGTNEKLFF. For the CDR3, the DNA is TGTGCCAGCAGCAGGCCCCCGGCAGGGACTAATGAAAAACTGTTTTTT.

V is TRBV20-1 and J is TRBJ2-5; unclear D gene. The CDR3 has 11 residues. CDR1 is DFQATT, CDR2 SNEGSKA, per germline (reference sequence). The V end lost 6 bases, the J end lost 5 bases, and 10 bases lay between the germline ends. CDR3 nucleotide sequence: TGCAGTGCCCCTAATCCGGAGACCCAGTACTTC. It yields the protein CSAPNPETQYF.

This chain joins TRBV7-2 and TRBJ1-2, with TRBD1 identical over 7 bases. The junction had 4 bases not matched to a gene; V was cut back by 0 bases and J by 6 bases. The CDR3 sequence is 14 residues long. Germline V lookup: CDR1 SGHTA, CDR2 FQGNSA. In DNA, the CDR3 is TGTGCCAGCAGCTTAGCCGGGACAGTAAATGGCTACACCTTC. As protein: CASSLAGTVNGYTF.

V gene TRBV11-1 combines with J gene TRBJ2-5, with 7 bases lining up with TRBD2. V trimming: 4 bases; J trimming: 0 bases; junction bases outside the gene matches: 2. This CDR3 contains 14 residues. The germline V gene has CDR1 SGHAT and CDR2 FQDESV (reference sequence). CDR3 bases: TGTGCCAGCAGCTATGGGACTAACCAAGAGACCCAGTACTTC. It yields the protein CASSYGTNQETQYF.

This sequence joins TRBV12-5 and TRBJ2-2, with D possibly being TRBD1 or TRBD2 (5 bases each). The CDR3 covers 16 residues. V was clipped by 1 base and J by 0 bases, with 9 bases between them. Germline loops: CDR1 LGHNT, CDR2 FRNRAP. Written as DNA, the CDR3 is TGTGCTAGTGGTTTGGCGGGGCCGTCGAACACCGGGGAGCTGTTTTTT. Amino acid sequence: CASGLAGPSNTGELFF. The full variable domain, with the rest looked up from reference TRBV12-5 and TRBJ2-2, is DARVTQTPRHKVTEMGQEVTMRCQPILGHNTVFWYRQTMMQGLELLAYFRNRAPLDDSGMPKDRFSAEMPDATLATLKIQPSEPRDSAVYFCASGLAGPSNTGELFFGEGSRLTVL.

CDR3 sequence reads: CASSQVQASNYGYTF. In DNA form, the CDR3 reads TGCGCCAGCAGCCAAGTGCAGGCCTCAAACTATGGCTACACCTTC. V usage is TRBV4-1 and J usage is TRBJ1-2; no firm D call. Deletions cut 1 base from V and 2 bases from J, with 11 bases between. This CDR3 has 15 amino acids. Germline V CDR1 and CDR2: MGHRA, YSYEKL.

The sample holds one count of this clone. V is TRBV7-3 and J is TRBJ2-1, with D possibly TRBD1 on 6 matching bases. CDR1 and CDR2 (germline): SGHTA, FQGTGA. The CDR3 spans 15 residues. Trimming removed 5 bases at V and 7 bases at J, with 18 bases between. The CDR3 coding sequence is TGTGCCAGCAGCACCCCGACAGGTTTTAAAAATGAGCAGTTCTTC. This sequence encodes CASSTPTGFKNEQFF. Drawing the rest from reference TRBV7-3 and TRBJ2-1, the complete variable domain is GAGVSQTPSNKVTEKGKYVELRCDPISGHTALYWYRQSLGQGPEFLIYFQGTGAADDSGLPNDRFFAVRPEGSVSTLKIQRTERGDSAVYLCASSTPTGFKNEQFFGPGTRLTVL.

The chain is built from TRBV19 and TRBJ2-7; unclear D gene. V was clipped by 6 bases and J by 2 bases, with 11 bases between them. Germline CDR1 LNHDA, CDR2 SQIVND (reference sequence). The CDR3 is made up of 13 amino acids. CDR3 in DNA: TGTGCCAGTAGCATGGACGGTACCTACGAGCAGTACTTC. It codes for CASSMDGTYEQYF.

V usage is TRBV7-9 and J usage is TRBJ1-6; 7 bases are shared with TRBD1. The length of the CDR3 is 15 residues. Looked up from germline, CDR1 is SEHNR and CDR2 is FQNEAQ (reference sequence). V lost 4 bases, J lost 6 bases, and 6 bases stayed unmatched. The CDR3, as DNA: TGTGCCAGCAGCTCCAGACAGGGTGGTAATTCACCCCTCCACTTT. Its translation is CASSSRQGGNSPLHF. Full variable domain (remainder filled in from reference TRBV7-9 and TRBJ1-6): DTGVSQNPRHKITKRGQNVTFRCDPISEHNRLYWYRQTLGQGPEFLTYFQNEAQLEKSRLLSDRFSAERPKGSFSTLEIQRTEQGDSAMYLCASSSRQGGNSPLHFGNGTRLTVT.

J is TRBJ1-2 and V is TRBV4-2; D is uncertain. The CDR3 totals 16 residues. In germline, CDR1 is LGHNA, CDR2 YNFKEQ. V lost 1 base to trimming and J lost 3 bases, with 15 bases between them. CDR3 nucleotides: TGTGCCAGCAGCCAAGGAACCGGCAGGCGACACTATGGCTACACCTTC. It yields the protein CASSQGTGRRHYGYTF.

The chain recombines TRBV3-1 (or the pseudogene TRBV3-2) with TRBJ1-3; D is ambiguous. Germline V gene sequence: CDR1 LGHDT, CDR2 YNNKEL (reference sequence). V was pared by 6 bases and J by 3 bases, with 6 bases between. The CDR3 consists of 12 residues. CDR3 in DNA: TGTGCCAGCAGGGGAGGTGGAAACACCATATATTTT. Translation gives CASRGGGNTIYF.

The rearrangement uses TRBV7-9 and TRBJ2-7, with 7 positions matching TRBD1. This CDR3 has 13 amino acids. V trimming: 4 bases; J trimming: 6 bases; junction bases outside the gene matches: 6. CDR1 SEHNR and CDR2 FQNEAQ come from the germline V gene (reference sequence). As DNA, the CDR3 is TGTGCCAGCAGCTATGACAGGGCGGGCGAGCAGTACTTC. It encodes CASSYDRAGEQYF.

The chain couples TRBV3-1 (or the pseudogene TRBV3-2) to TRBJ1-3; D call uncertain. The V and J ends lost 4 bases and 4 bases respectively, with 20 bases between them. Germline CDR1 is LGHDT and CDR2 is YNNKEL (reference sequence). The CDR3 length is 17 residues. The CDR3 DNA is TGTGCCAGCAGCCCGTCTAGAGGCGGAAGGGAGGGAAACACCATATATTTT. Its translation: CASSPSRGGREGNTIYF.